This T cell receptor beta chain was recorded in a study of T cell responses to AZD1222 COVID-19 vaccine (dated by TCRdb to the early 2020s). Study-level background: Because spike-specific TCR depth and breadth did not differ between the two schedules, AZD1222 recipients who got a second dose at roughly 4 weeks were pooled with those who got a second dose at roughly 12 weeks. Trial participants were enrolled by age into 18-55, 56-69 and 70-plus year subgroups, with approximately 150, 30 and 60 TCR-sequenced participants respectively. TCR sequencing covered some 250 trial participants: about 210 given two doses of AZD1222 and 26 given two doses of MenACWY control vaccine.

The CDR3 contains 13 residues, cysteine and phenylalanine counted. Only the CDR3 part of the read is kept: 39 bases, read in frame from the first base. V and J lose 4 bases and 3 bases, and a span of 6 bases separates them. Taken from the germline V gene, the CDR1 and CDR2 loops are KGHDR and SFDVKD. The CDR3 regions of human TCRbeta chains were analyzed by immunosequencing. As for the original processing: TCRs in the repertoires were matched against a reference library of SARS-CoV-2-specific TCRs that had been generated with the MIRA antigen-specificity platform. Breadth meant the fraction of unique TCRs that were SARS-CoV-2-associated, whereas depth meant the fraction of total T cells that were SARS-CoV-2-associated. Using the MIRA data, each spike-specific TCR was assigned both to the spike region to which the TCR was reactive and to a CD4 or CD8 class. Log10-transformed breadth and depth values were compared by one-way ANOVA with Sidak's multiple comparisons tests. TCRdb retrieved this table from immuneACCESS and kept in-frame rearrangements only. Not all clones are present; in checked studies, unresolved V genes account for under half, and no reason is known for the remainder. V and J calls and clone size come straight from that table; D and trimming were deduced from the DNA. Counted in this sample were some 140,000 clones; roughly 90% of them appeared once. 1.6% of the sample is held by the ten biggest clonotypes.

Details on this clone: Its antigen target is currently unknown. No base quality values were provided; no much bigger clone lies one nucleotide off.

Paper-wide results and their limitations: Nearly half of unique spike-specific TCRs reportedly recognized epitopes outside regions mutated in the B.1.351 and B.1.1.7 variants. In the small 56-69-year group, the increase in depth fell short of significance, most likely because of low power. Participants were mostly white British, with more females than males. The authors suggested clonal diversity may have been underestimated. Because no samples from the day 14 peak response were available, repertoires could be characterized only after the peak T cell response. Spike-specific TCR breadth and depth rose significantly after two AZD1222 doses compared with day 0 and with MenACWY recipients. CD4 TCRs associated with the vaccine covered the entire spike protein, and the dominant responses were in regions 160-218 and 743-854. Conclusions about previously exposed vaccinees are limited because only a handful of AZD1222 recipients were SARS-CoV-2 seropositive at baseline.

The sample's time point label, in plain terms: baseline before first vaccination. Vaccinee samples came from UK trials COV001 and COV002, including a single-blind randomized controlled phase 2/3 trial of AZD1222 (ChAdOx1 nCoV-19) in healthy adults. For TCRbeta chain sequencing, PBMC samples were collected from trial participants at day 0 and at day 28 after the second dose. This clonotype was sampled from an adult in good health. This material consisted of peripheral blood, taken on day 0 of AZD1222 vaccination. The chain joins TRBV24-1 to TRBJ2-1; the D gene cannot be named for sure. The nucleotide sequence is given as TGTGCCACCAGTGAGAACAGCTACAATGAGCAGTTCTTC. Translation gives CATSENSYNEQFF.